These 14 T cell receptor beta chains share one sample of origin, sequenced in a study of Graves' ophthalmopathy and Graves' hyperthyroidism. Amplification targeted the TCR beta CDR3 regions, with RNA transcripts as the source material. The authors performed first-round RT-PCR with HTBI primers and then a second-round multiplex PCR. TCRdb re-analysed the multiplex PCR reads in MiXCR, keeping a single row per CDR3 protein. Altogether about 24,000 distinct CDR3 sequences are present, 48% being singletons, with the ten largest covering around 6.4%. The sample was peripheral blood. All receptors come from an adult woman with stable Graves' hyperthyroidism.

On this clonotype itself: The junction departs from the called germline gene at one end, perhaps through a read error. The CDR3 sequence is CGSSSYYEQYF. In DNA form, the CDR3 reads TGTGGCAGCAGTTCTTACTACGAACAGTACTTC. V is TRBV27 and J is TRBJ2-7; D is ambiguous. The length of the CDR3 is 11 residues. Germline V gives CDR1 MNHEY, CDR2 SMNVEV (reference sequence).

There are many counts of this clonotype. The V and J genes are TRBV12-3 or TRBV12-4 and TRBJ2-1; TRBD2 matches at 9 bases. The CDR3 has 14 amino acids. The V segment lost 2 bases and the J segment 9 bases; nucleotides outside the gene matches: 5. The CDR3 is CASSLLAGSCEQFF. The CDR3 DNA sequence: TGTGCCAGCAGTTTACTAGCGGGATCGTGTGAGCAGTTCTTC.

Concerning this clonotype: Since the CDR3 does not end with the conserved phenylalanine or tryptophan, this likely comes from a read error. The chain has TRBV2 and TRBJ1-6; 9 bases agree with TRBD1. J gave up 7 bases and V 7 bases, and 8 bases lay outside the gene matches. Germline V CDR1 and CDR2: SNHLY, FYNNEI. This CDR3 region has 15 residues. The CDR3 DNA follows: TGTGCCAGCACTTTTACAGGGGGCGTAAATTCACCCCTCCACCTT. It translates to CASTFTGGVNSPLHL.

V usage is TRBV20-1 and J usage is TRBJ2-7; tentatively, D is TRBD1 (8 bases). Trimming took off 8 bases at V and 8 bases at J, with 25 bases between the two ends. Germline V gene lookup returns CDR1 DFQATT and CDR2 SNEGSKA (reference sequence). The CDR3 runs to 14 residues. The CDR3 loop reads CSIEGGTGLNKQYF. CDR3 DNA: TGCAGTATAGAGGGGGGGACAGGTTTAAACAAGCAGTACTTC.

Worth noting for this clonotype: An end of the junction differs from the germline gene, which may be a read error. The chain recombines TRBV6-6 with TRBJ1-1; 9 bases line up with TRBD1. In germline, CDR1 is MNHNY, CDR2 SVGAGI (reference sequence). The CDR3 length is 13 residues. DNA of the CDR3: TGTGCCAGCATCAACAGGGGGCCCACTGAGGCTTTCTTT. This sequence encodes CASINRGPTEAFF.

Of note for this clonotype: A read error may explain this, as a much larger clone is one base away. The DNA of the CDR3 is TGTGCCAGCAGTTTGACGGGTGTTGGGACCCAGTACTTC. As protein: CASSLTGVGTQYF. The rearrangement links TRBV28 to TRBJ2-5; D is uncertain. The CDR3 totals 13 residues. The V gene's germline CDR1 is MDHEN and CDR2 SYDVKM. Deletions cut 3 bases from V and 7 bases from J, with 12 bases between.

This rearrangement joins TRBV7-8 to TRBJ1-2; D gene unclear. The CDR3 sequence is 12 residues long. Trimming took off 3 bases at V and 8 bases at J, with 10 bases between the two ends. Germline CDR1 is SGHVS and CDR2 is FQNEAQ. The CDR3 DNA reads TGTGCCAGCAGCTTCTCGGAGTCGGGCTACACCTTC. It yields the protein CASSFSESGYTF.

This clonotype is judged medium-sized. The CDR3 is CASSQIVGLGETQYF. The CDR3 DNA reads TGTGCCAGCAGCCAAATAGTGGGCCTGGGAGAGACCCAGTACTTC. The V and J genes are TRBV7-2 and TRBJ2-5; D is ambiguous. Germline V lookup: CDR1 SGHTA, CDR2 FQGNSA. Trimming took 5 bases from V and 4 from J, leaving 17 bases between them. This CDR3 comprises 15 residues.

In this sample, this clonotype turned up once. The CDR3 does not end in the conserved phenylalanine or tryptophan, so this is likely a read error. The chain is built from TRBV6-4 and TRBJ2-3; 7 nucleotides agree with TRBD1. This CDR3 has 16 residues. V gave up 4 bases and J gave up 0 bases; unmatched junction bases: 7. CDR1 is MRHNA, CDR2 SNTAGT, per germline. The CDR3 sequence: CASSARRRGSTDTQYV. The CDR3 nucleotides are TGTGCCAGCAGTGCTCGTCGCAGGGGGAGCACAGATACGCAGTATGTT.

This clonotype is labeled medium-sized. The gene calls are TRBV2 and TRBJ2-7; tentatively, D is TRBD1 or TRBD2 (5 bases each). CDR3 length equals 15 residues. Per germline, CDR1 SNHLY and CDR2 FYNNEI. V was pared by 7 bases and J by 2 bases, with 18 bases between. The CDR3 loop is CASTQDRDGPYEQYF. The CDR3 DNA reads as TGTGCCAGCACCCAGGACCGGGACGGTCCCTACGAGCAGTACTTC.

The CDR3 nucleotides read TGTGCCAGCAGCTTAGGGCTTAACACAGAAGAGACCCAGCATTTT. It specifies CASSLGLNTEETQHF. The chain combines TRBV7-8 with TRBJ1-5; D unclear. The CDR3 is 15 amino acids. V was pared by 1 base and J by 11 bases, with 18 bases between. Germline loops: CDR1 SGHVS, CDR2 FQNEAQ.

The V call is TRBV19, the J call TRBJ2-7, with 16 bases identical to TRBD2. From germline, CDR1 is LNHDA and CDR2 SQIVND (reference sequence). V lost 8 bases and J lost 3; bases outside the gene matches: 4. The CDR3 covers 15 residues. DNA of the CDR3: TGTGCCAGTGGGACTAGCGGGAGGGCCTTCTACGAGCAGTACTTC. This gives the protein CASGTSGRAFYEQYF.

The V and J genes are TRBV6-4 and TRBJ2-5; TRBD2 might be the D (5 bases). The CDR3 has 15 amino acids. With 8 bases removed from V and 9 bases from J, the gap between germline ends came to 25 bases. Per the germline V gene, CDR1 is MRHNA and CDR2 is SNTAGT. The CDR3 DNA sequence: TGTGCCAGCGGAAAGACACGGGATAGCAATCAGCCCCAGTACTTC. Residues: CASGKTRDSNQPQYF.

This rearrangement joins TRBV19 to TRBJ1-5; 8 bases fit TRBD1. This CDR3 contains 14 residues. Germline V gives CDR1 LNHDA, CDR2 SQIVND (reference sequence). V lost 6 bases, J lost 6 bases, and 7 bases stayed unmatched. Here the CDR3 reads CASSRQGPSQPQHF. DNA for the CDR3: TGTGCCAGTAGCAGACAGGGGCCAAGTCAGCCCCAGCATTTT.